This TCR beta chain was observed in a study of T cell responses to AZD1222 COVID-19 vaccine. General study points: White British donors predominated, females outnumbered males, and clonal diversity was possibly underestimated.

The CDR3 has 13 residues. Germline values: CDR1 LNHDA, CDR2 SQIVND (reference sequence). V was cut by 5 bases and J by 5 bases, with 10 bases left in between. Method: immunoSEQ multiplex PCR; TCRdb's copy keeps in-frame clones and lacks some. The table shows roughly 150,000 clones, with almost 95% occurring only once. About this clone: Its cognate antigen is unknown.

The gene calls are TRBV19 and TRBJ1-5; TRBD1 is a possible D gene (6 bases). This sample comprised peripheral blood, obtained 28 days after the second AZD1222 dose. The sequence came from an adult who received the AZD1222 COVID-19 vaccine. As DNA, the CDR3 is TGTGCCAGTAGTTCAGGGGTGTATCAGCCCCAGCATTTT. Amino acid sequence: CASSSGVYQPQHF.